This T cell receptor (beta chain) comes out of a study of T-cell reconstitution after alpha-beta-depleted transplantation in children. Preparation of the TCRbeta library used unique molecular identifiers. MiXCR, applied by TCRdb to the PCR reads, yields one record per CDR3 protein. Among hundreds of thousands of distinct CDR3 sequences, around 13% were seen once, and the ten largest hold approximately 0.8%. Trimming left V 5 bases short and J 4 bases short, with 21 bases between. This CDR3 is 15 amino acids long. CDR1 and CDR2 from the germline V gene are DFQATT and SNEGSKA (reference sequence). This clonotype has a count of ten or more. Its antigen is still unknown. Findings and caveats of the study: Reportedly, roughly two months post-transplant, alpha-beta T cells arose from several hundred expanded graft clones.

Specimen: PBMCs, collected before TCRalphabeta/CD19-depleted stem cell transplant. The clonotype originates from a girl aged 2-10 years with congenital amegakaryocytic thrombocytopenia, due to receive a stem cell transplant. V and J are TRBV20-1 and TRBJ2-7; a weak D match, TRBD2 (6 bases). CDR3 protein: CSAGKGLLLGYEQYF. CDR3 bases: TGCAGTGCTGGGAAAGGACTACTTCTTGGGTACGAGCAGTACTTC.